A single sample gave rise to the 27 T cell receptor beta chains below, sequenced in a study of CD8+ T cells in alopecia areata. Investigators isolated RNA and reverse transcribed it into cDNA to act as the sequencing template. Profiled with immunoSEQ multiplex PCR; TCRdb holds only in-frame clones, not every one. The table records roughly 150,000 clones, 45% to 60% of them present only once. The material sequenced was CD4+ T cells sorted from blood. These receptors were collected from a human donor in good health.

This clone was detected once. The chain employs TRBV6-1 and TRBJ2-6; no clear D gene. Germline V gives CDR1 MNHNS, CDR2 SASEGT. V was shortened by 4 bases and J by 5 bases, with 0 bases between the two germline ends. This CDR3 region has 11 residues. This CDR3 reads CASSGANVLTF. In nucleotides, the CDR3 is TGTGCCAGCAGTGGGGCCAACGTCCTGACTTTC.

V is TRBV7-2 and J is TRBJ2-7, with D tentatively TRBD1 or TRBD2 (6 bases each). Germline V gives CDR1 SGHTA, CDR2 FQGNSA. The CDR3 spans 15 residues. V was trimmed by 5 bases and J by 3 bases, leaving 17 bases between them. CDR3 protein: CASSRGGREHYEQYF. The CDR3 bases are TGTGCCAGCAGCCGAGGGGGGCGGGAACACTACGAGCAGTACTTC.

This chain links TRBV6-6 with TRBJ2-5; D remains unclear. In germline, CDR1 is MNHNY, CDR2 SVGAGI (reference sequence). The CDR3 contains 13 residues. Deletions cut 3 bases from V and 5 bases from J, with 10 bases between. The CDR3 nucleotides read TGTGCCAGCAGTTATAAAGCGCGGGAGACCCAGTACTTC. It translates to CASSYKARETQYF.

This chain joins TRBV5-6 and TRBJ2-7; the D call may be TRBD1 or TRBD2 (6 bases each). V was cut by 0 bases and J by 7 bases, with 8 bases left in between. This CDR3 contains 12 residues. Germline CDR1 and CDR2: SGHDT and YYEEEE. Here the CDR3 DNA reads TGTGCCAGCAGCTTGGGGAGGGGGGAGCAGTACTTC. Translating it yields CASSLGRGEQYF.

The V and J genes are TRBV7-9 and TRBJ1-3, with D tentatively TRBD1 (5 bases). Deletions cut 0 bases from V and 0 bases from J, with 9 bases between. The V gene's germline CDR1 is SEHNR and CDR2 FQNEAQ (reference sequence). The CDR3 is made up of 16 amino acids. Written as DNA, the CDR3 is TGTGCCAGCAGCTTAGCCAGGGCCACCTCTGGAAACACCATATATTTT. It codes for CASSLARATSGNTIYF.

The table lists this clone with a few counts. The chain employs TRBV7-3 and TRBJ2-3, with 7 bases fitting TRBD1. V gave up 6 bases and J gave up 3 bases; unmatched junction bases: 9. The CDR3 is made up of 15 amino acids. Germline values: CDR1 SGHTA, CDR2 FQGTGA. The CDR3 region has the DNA TGTGCCAGCAGGAAGGGGGCTCGAAGGACAGATACGCAGTATTTT. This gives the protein CASRKGARRTDTQYF.

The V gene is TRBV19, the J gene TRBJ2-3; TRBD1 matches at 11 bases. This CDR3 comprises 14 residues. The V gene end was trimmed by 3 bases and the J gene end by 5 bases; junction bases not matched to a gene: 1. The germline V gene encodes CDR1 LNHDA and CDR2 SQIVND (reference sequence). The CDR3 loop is CASSMDRGQDTQYF. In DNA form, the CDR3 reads TGTGCCAGTAGTATGGACAGGGGGCAAGATACGCAGTATTTT.

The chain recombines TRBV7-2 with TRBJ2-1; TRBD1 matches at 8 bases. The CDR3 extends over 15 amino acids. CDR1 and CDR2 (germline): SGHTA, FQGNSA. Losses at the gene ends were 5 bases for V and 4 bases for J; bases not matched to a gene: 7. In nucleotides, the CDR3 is TGTGCCAGCAGCGACCAGGGGGCTGGATACAATGAGCAGTTCTTC. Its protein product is CASSDQGAGYNEQFF. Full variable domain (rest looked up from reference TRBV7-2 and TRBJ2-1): GAGVSQSPSNKVTEKGKDVELRCDPISGHTALYWYRQSLGQGLEFLIYFQGNSAPDKSGLPSDRFSAERTGGSVSTLTIQRTQQEDSAVYLCASSDQGAGYNEQFFGPGTRLTVL.

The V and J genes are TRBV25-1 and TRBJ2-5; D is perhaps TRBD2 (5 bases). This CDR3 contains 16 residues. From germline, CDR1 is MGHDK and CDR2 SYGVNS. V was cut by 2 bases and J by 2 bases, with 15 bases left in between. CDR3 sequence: CASSEGKRVRQETQYF. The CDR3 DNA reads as TGTGCCAGCAGTGAAGGGAAGAGGGTACGGCAAGAGACCCAGTACTTC. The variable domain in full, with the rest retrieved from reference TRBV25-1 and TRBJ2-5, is EADIYQTPRYLVIGTGKKITLECSQTMGHDKMYWYQQDPGMELHLIHYSYGVNSTEKGDLSSESTVSRIRTEHFPLTLESARPSHTSQYLCASSEGKRVRQETQYFGPGTRLLVL.

This chain's CDR3 is CASSGGRANNEQFF. The CDR3 nucleotides read TGTGCCAGCAGTGGCGGGAGGGCAAACAATGAGCAGTTCTTC. V gene TRBV2 combines with J gene TRBJ2-1, with 9 bases that match TRBD2. J was trimmed by 5 bases and V by 4 bases; bases with no gene match: 3. CDR1 is SNHLY, CDR2 FYNNEI, per germline. CDR3 size: 14 residues. Complete variable domain (other parts from reference TRBV2 and TRBJ2-1): EPEVTQTPSHQVTQMGQEVILRCVPISNHLYFYWYRQILGQKVEFLVSFYNNEISEKSEIFDDQFSVERPDGSNFTLKIRSTKLEDSAMYFCASSGGRANNEQFFGPGTRLTVL.

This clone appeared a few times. CDR3 nucleotide sequence: TGTGCCTCGGCCAGGGCGCTCGGCAATCAGCCCCAGCATTTT. This gives the protein CASARALGNQPQHF. This rearrangement joins TRBV19 to TRBJ1-5, with TRBD1 as a possible D gene (5 bases). The CDR3 is made up of 14 amino acids. Trimming left V 11 bases short and J 2 bases short, with 16 bases between. Germline V gene data show CDR1 as LNHDA and CDR2 as SQIVND (reference sequence).

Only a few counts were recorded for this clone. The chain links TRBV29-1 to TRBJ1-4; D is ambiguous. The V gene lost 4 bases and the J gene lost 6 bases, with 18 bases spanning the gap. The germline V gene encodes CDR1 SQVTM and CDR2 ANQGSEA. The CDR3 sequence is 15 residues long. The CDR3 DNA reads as TGCAGCGTTGGGCCATTGAAGGGCGGACATGAAAAACTGTTTTTT. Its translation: CSVGPLKGGHEKLFF. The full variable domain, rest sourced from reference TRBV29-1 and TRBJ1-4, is SAVISQKPSRDICQRGTSLTIQCQVDSQVTMMFWYRQQPGQSLTLIATANQGSEATYESGFVIDKFPISRPNLTFSTLTVSNMSPEDSSIYLCSVGPLKGGHEKLFFGSGTQLSVL.

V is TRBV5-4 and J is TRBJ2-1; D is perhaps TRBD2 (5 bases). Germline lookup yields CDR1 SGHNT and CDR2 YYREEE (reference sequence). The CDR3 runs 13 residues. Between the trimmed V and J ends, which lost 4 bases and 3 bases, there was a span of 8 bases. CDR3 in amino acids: CASSPGIYNEQFF. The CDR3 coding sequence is TGTGCCAGCAGCCCCGGGATCTACAATGAGCAGTTCTTC. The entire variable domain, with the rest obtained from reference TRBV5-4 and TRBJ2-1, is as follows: ETGVTQSPTHLIKTRGQQVTLRCSSQSGHNTVSWYQQALGQGPQFIFQYYREEENGRGNFPPRFSGLQFPNYSSELNVNALELDDSALYLCASSPGIYNEQFFGPGTRLTVL.

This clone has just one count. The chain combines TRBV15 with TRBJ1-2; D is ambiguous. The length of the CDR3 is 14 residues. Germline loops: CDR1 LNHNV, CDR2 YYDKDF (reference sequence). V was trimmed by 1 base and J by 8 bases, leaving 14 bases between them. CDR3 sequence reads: CATSRGDRVGGYTF. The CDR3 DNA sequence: TGTGCCACCAGCAGAGGCGATCGGGTCGGAGGCTACACCTTC.

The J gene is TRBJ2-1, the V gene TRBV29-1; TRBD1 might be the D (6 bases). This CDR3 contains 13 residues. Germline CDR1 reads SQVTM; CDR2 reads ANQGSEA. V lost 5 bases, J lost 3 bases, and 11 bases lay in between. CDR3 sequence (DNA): TGCAGCGTTTTTACAGGGATCTACAATGAGCAGTTCTTC. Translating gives CSVFTGIYNEQFF.

CDR3: CSVRTAYEQYF. CDR3 nucleotide sequence: TGCAGCGTTCGGACGGCCTACGAGCAGTACTTC. The J gene is TRBJ2-7, the V gene TRBV29-1; D gene uncertain. This CDR3 has 11 residues. CDR1 is SQVTM, CDR2 ANQGSEA, per germline. Trimming took off 5 bases at V and 2 bases at J, with 7 bases between the two ends.

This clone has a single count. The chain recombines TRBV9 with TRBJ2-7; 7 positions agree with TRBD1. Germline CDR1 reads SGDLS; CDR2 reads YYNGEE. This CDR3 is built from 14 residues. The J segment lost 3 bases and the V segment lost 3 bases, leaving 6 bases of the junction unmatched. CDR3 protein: CASSDRTGGYEQYF. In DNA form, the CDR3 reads TGTGCCAGCAGCGACCGGACAGGAGGCTACGAGCAGTACTTC.

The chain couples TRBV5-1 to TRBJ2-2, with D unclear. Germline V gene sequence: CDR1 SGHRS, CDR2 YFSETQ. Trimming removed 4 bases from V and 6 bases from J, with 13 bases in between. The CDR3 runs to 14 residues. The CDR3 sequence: CASSLLIVPGELFF. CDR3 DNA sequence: TGCGCCAGCAGCCTCCTTATAGTCCCCGGGGAGCTGTTTTTT.

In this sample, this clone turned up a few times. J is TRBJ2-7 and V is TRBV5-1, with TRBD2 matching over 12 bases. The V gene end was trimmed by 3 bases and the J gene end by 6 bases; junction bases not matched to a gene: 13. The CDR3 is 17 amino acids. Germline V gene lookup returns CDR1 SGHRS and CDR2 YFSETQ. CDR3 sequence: CASSYGSLAGGDGEQYF. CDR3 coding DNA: TGCGCCAGCAGCTATGGGTCTCTAGCGGGAGGGGACGGCGAGCAGTACTTC.

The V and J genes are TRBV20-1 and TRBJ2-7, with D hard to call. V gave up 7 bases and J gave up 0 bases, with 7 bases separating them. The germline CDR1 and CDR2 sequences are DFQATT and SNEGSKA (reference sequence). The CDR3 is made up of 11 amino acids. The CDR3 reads CSVGISYEQYF. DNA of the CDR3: TGCAGTGTGGGGATCTCCTACGAGCAGTACTTC.

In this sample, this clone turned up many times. CDR3 bases: TGTGCCAGCAGCTTAGGGAGCGGGAGGGCCAGAAGCAATGAGCAGTTCTTC. It is translated as CASSLGSGRARSNEQFF. The chain uses TRBV7-2 and TRBJ2-1, with 10 bases that match TRBD2. The CDR3 is 17 amino acids. V shed 1 base, J shed 6 bases, and the junction held 9 bases outside the gene matches. Germline loops: CDR1 SGHTA, CDR2 FQGNSA.

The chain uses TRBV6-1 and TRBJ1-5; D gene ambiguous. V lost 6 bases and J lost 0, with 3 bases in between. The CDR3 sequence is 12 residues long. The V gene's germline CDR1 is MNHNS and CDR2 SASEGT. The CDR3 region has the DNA TGTGCCAGCAGGAATAGCAATCAGCCCCAGCATTTT. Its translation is CASRNSNQPQHF.

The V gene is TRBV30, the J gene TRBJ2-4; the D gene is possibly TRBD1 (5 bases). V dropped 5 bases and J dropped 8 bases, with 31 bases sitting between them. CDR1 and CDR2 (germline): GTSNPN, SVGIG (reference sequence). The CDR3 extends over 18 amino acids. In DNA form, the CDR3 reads TGTGCCTGGGACAAGGCAGGGCTTACAGGCGGATATTGGGACATTCAGTACTTC. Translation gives CAWDKAGLTGGYWDIQYF.

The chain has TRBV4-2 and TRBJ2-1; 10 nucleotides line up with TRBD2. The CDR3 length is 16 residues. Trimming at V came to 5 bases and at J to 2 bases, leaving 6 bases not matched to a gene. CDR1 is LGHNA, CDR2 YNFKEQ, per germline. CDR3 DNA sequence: TGTGCCAGCAGCTCAAGCGGGAGGGCCGCCTACAATGAGCAGTTCTTC. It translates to CASSSSGRAAYNEQFF.

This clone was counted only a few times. CDR3 sequence (DNA): TGTGCCAGCAGTAGAAGAACCCCCGGGACTCTGGGCAATGAGCAGTTCTTC. Translation gives CASSRRTPGTLGNEQFF. J is TRBJ2-1 and V is TRBV5-8; D may be TRBD2 (6 bases). The CDR3 is made up of 17 amino acids. Germline-derived CDR1 and CDR2 are SGHTS and YDEGEE. V was trimmed by 5 bases and J by 6 bases, leaving 24 bases between them.

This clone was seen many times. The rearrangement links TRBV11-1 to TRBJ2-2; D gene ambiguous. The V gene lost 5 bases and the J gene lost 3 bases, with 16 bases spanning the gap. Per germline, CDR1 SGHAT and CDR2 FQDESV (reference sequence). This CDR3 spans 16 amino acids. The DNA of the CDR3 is TGTGCCAGCAGCCCAGACGTGTATTCGGACACCGGGGAGCTGTTTTTT. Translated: CASSPDVYSDTGELFF.

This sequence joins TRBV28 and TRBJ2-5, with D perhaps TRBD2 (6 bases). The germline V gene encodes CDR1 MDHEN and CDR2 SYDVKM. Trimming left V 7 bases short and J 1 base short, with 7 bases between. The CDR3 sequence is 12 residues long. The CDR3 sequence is CASTGGQETQYF. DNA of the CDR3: TGTGCCAGCACCGGGGGCCAAGAGACCCAGTACTTC.